The 5 T cell receptor beta chains in this list originate from one sample, sequenced in a study of breast tumors, draining lymph nodes, adjacent tissues. TCRdb re-called the multiplex PCR reads with MiXCR, one entry per CDR3 protein. The data contain some 14,000 distinct CDR3 sequences, roughly three fifths of them singletons. The sequencing input was tumor-adjacent breast tissue. The source is a female donor with breast cancer. Some clones in this sample may be carry-over from other donors' samples.

V and J are TRBV5-4 and TRBJ2-2; D not resolved. In germline, CDR1 is SGHNT, CDR2 YYREEE (reference sequence). The CDR3 consists of 15 residues. Trimming cost V 0 bases and J 5 bases, with 11 bases left between them. The DNA for the CDR3 is TGTGCCAGCAGCTTGGATAGGTCTGCGACCGGGGAGCTGTTTTTT. Amino acid sequence: CASSLDRSATGELFF.

The chain joins TRBV4-3 to TRBJ1-6; D gene uncertain. V dropped 7 bases and J dropped 7 bases, with 11 bases sitting between them. This CDR3 spans 13 amino acids. Germline V gene sequence: CDR1 LGHNA, CDR2 YSLEER. The CDR3 sequence: CASKMRGNSPLHF. The CDR3 region has the DNA TGCGCCAGCAAAATGCGAGGGAATTCACCCCTCCACTTT.

The chain is built from TRBV25-1 and TRBJ1-1, with D possibly matching TRBD1 (6 bases). This CDR3 spans 13 amino acids. The germline gives CDR1 MGHDK, CDR2 SYGVNS. V gave up 10 bases and J gave up 0 bases, with 12 bases separating them. The CDR3 here is CATETGLNTEAFF. CDR3 nucleotide sequence: TGTGCCACTGAGACAGGCTTGAACACTGAAGCTTTCTTT.

This clonotype was seen repeatedly, ten times or more. The chain uses TRBV19 and TRBJ1-5; perhaps TRBD1 as D (6 bases). V shed 1 base and J shed 4 bases, with 11 bases lying between them. Germline V lookup: CDR1 LNHDA, CDR2 SQIVND (reference sequence). The CDR3 contains 15 residues. The CDR3 coding sequence is TGTGCCAGTAGTATAGGGGGGGCGGCGAATCAGCCCCAGCATTTT. Its translation is CASSIGGAANQPQHF.

In this sample, this clonotype turned up many times. One base away lies a much larger clone, so this may be a sequencing read error. The chain is built from TRBV5-1 and TRBJ2-5; 11 nucleotides line up with TRBD1. The CDR3 extends over 14 amino acids. Germline lookup yields CDR1 SGHRS and CDR2 YFSETQ. CDR3 loop: CASSGQGAQDTQYF. The CDR3 coding sequence is TGCGCCAGCAGCGGACAGGGGGCCCAAGACACCCAGTACTTC.